These T cell receptor beta chains were read from a single sample in a study of blood T cell repertoires in COVID-19. Using immunoSEQ multiplex PCR, the repertoire was profiled, and TCRdb retains in-frame clones only, with some absent. This repertoire shows a few hundred thousand clones, roughly nine tenths found once; its top ten account for more than 7.5%. The sequenced material came from PBMCs or T cells enriched from blood (not recorded which). Source of these receptors: a woman aged 60-75 years who had recovered from COVID-19. CDR3s leave out the opening cysteine and the closing phenylalanine or tryptophan. Fields, in order: V gene, J gene, CDR3 protein.

TRBV13	TRBJ1-6	ASSVYRGAPLH
TRBV18	TRBJ2-3	ASSPGTRQGGLADTQY
TRBV27	TRBJ1-4	ASLGHEKLF
TRBV6-5	TRBJ1-1	ASSYDRGITEAF
TRBV27	TRBJ1-5	ASSSEQGGPQH
TRBV6-4	TRBJ2-4	ASSPSSGGLSIQY
TRBV14	TRBJ2-1	ASSHGAGVFNEQF
TRBV2	TRBJ2-2	ASHRGQNTGELF
TRBV5-1	TRBJ2-7	ASSSTGRTTEQY
TRBV9	TRBJ1-4	ASSVDRGDEKLF
TRBV18	TRBJ1-6	ASSPRAIGAGNSPLH
TRBV4-1	TRBJ1-1	ASSLPGQGITEAF
TRBV10-1	TRBJ2-5	ASSKSGSGGQETQY
TRBV19	TRBJ1-1	ASSMFADTEAF
TRBV2	TRBJ2-4	ASSQTGGYENIQY
TRBV9	TRBJ1-3	ASSVGSSGNTIY
TRBV24-1	TRBJ2-3	ATSGDTDTQY
TRBV9	TRBJ1-1	ASSVGGEFYTEAF
TRBV2	TRBJ1-2	ASSEQGPYGYT
TRBV19	TRBJ2-5	ASSIRLAETQY
TRBV27	TRBJ2-7	ASRSSGAYEQY
TRBV4-2	TRBJ1-4	ASSQEGRTAEKLF
TRBV10-3	TRBJ1-6	AHGTEINSPLH
TRBV18	TRBJ2-2	ASSRKGQNTGELF
TRBV2	TRBJ1-2	ASSEDEGAVYGYT
TRBV6-2/TRBV6-3	TRBJ2-3	ASSMRTDTQY
TRBV5-1	TRBJ2-5	ASSLAWGPETQY
TRBV18	TRBJ2-7	ASSETGGPYEQY